The sequence of this T cell receptor (beta chain) was determined in a study of blood T cell repertoires in COVID-19. About the study: Donors in the United States, Italy and Spain gave samples during acute or convalescent COVID-19.

CDR1 is KGHSH and CDR2 is LQKENI in the germline V gene. This CDR3 contains 16 residues. Deletions cut 1 base from V and 5 bases from J, with 17 bases between. Clones were sequenced by immunoSEQ multiplex PCR, and TCRdb holds only the in-frame ones, with some missing. Here the sample spans about 200,000 clones, about 85% being singletons. Sequenced material: peripheral blood. The receptor comes from a man between 60 and 75 years old with active or convalescent COVID-19. This sequence joins TRBV18 and TRBJ1-1; TRBD1 might be the D (6 bases). The CDR3 DNA reads as TGTGCCAGCTCACCACTTAAGAGGGGGATCGGAACTGAAGCTTTCTTT. Translation gives CASSPLKRGIGTEAFF. The whole variable domain, filled in from reference TRBV18 and TRBJ1-1, reads NAGVMQNPRHLVRRRGQEARLRCSPMKGHSHVYWYRQLPEEGLKFMVYLQKENIIDESGMPKERFSAEFPKEGPSILRIQQVVRGDSAAYFCASSPLKRGIGTEAFFGQGTRLTVV.